This T cell receptor (beta chain) was sequenced during a study of Ad26.COV2.S vaccination and SARS-CoV-2 variants. Sample treatment: about 20 received Ad26.COV2.S at low or high dose, single or two shots; several received placebo; per-sample allocation not given. Each sample was drawn 63 days after the first injection (of vaccine or placebo). Study-level findings and limits: After vaccination, reports described spike-specific CD8+ and CD4+ T cell responses as showing substantial breadth. Ad26.COV2.S recipients had broader spike-specific TCRs (P = 0.0014). Total T cell responses may have been underestimated by the TCR breadth and depth analyses.

As for this clone: Its antigen is unknown.

The assay was immunoSEQ multiplex PCR, and TCRdb's table has in-frame clones only and misses some. The sample contains about 410,000 clones, about nine tenths of which appear only once. The TCR was taken from a person between 18 and 65 years old who received the Ad26.COV2.S COVID-19 vaccine or a placebo. The sample in question was peripheral blood, obtained in a trial of Ad26.COV2.S vaccine versus placebo.

For the CDR3, the DNA is TGCAGCGTCCGATCAGGACTAGCAGCAGATACGCAGTATTTT. Residues: CSVRSGLAADTQYF. V usage is TRBV29-1 and J usage is TRBJ2-3; 8 nucleotides align to TRBD2. Germline lookup yields CDR1 SQVTM and CDR2 ANQGSEA. V shed 6 bases and J 4 bases; nucleotides not matched to a gene: 9. The CDR3 is 14 amino acids.